The 8 T cell receptor beta chains in this list originate from one sample, sequenced in a study of shared clonotypes between healthy human individuals. Positive CCR7 selection of CD45RO-negative cells yielded the naive CD8 cells, and terminally differentiated effector memory CD45RA+ cells were excluded. Profiled with immunoSEQ multiplex PCR; TCRdb holds only in-frame clones, not every one. The table includes millions of clones, roughly 95% detected once. The sequenced material came from naive CD8+ T cells sorted from blood. The receptors stem from a man aged 18 to 29 in good health.

This clone was recorded only once. Other DNA sequences in the sample encode the same CDR3. V and J are TRBV6-1 and TRBJ1-2; perhaps TRBD1 as D (5 bases). This CDR3 has 13 amino acids. Trimming stripped 1 base from V and 5 bases from J, with 8 bases between. Germline V gene lookup returns CDR1 MNHNS and CDR2 SASEGT. The CDR3 DNA sequence: TGTGCCAGCAGTGAAGGACAGTTATATGGCTACACCTTC. Its translation: CASSEGQLYGYTF.

The rearrangement joins TRBV27 to TRBJ1-5, with TRBD1 matching over 9 bases. CDR1 is MNHEY and CDR2 is SMNVEV in the germline V gene (reference sequence). CDR3 length: 12 residues. Trimming removed 5 bases from V and 15 bases from J; junction bases left unmatched: 8. The CDR3 bases are TGTGCCAGCAGTCCAGGACAGGGGCTTATGCATTTT. Amino acid sequence: CASSPGQGLMHF.

The J gene is TRBJ2-1, the V gene TRBV4-1, with TRBD2 matching 9 bases. This CDR3 has 15 amino acids. The germline CDR1 and CDR2 sequences are MGHRA and YSYEKL. With V trimmed by 0 bases and J by 9 bases, 6 bases remained unmatched. In DNA form, the CDR3 reads TGCGCCAGCAGCCAAGAAGCAGCGGGAGGTGTTGAGCAGTTCTTC. Translation gives CASSQEAAGGVEQFF.

This chain uses TRBV7-9 with TRBJ2-2, with D possibly TRBD1 on 6 matching bases. The CDR3 contains 17 residues. The V end was cut by 3 bases, the J end by 4 bases, with 18 bases between. Germline V CDR1 and CDR2: SEHNR, FQNEAQ (reference sequence). The CDR3 bases are TGTGCCAGCAGCTTTCACCAGGGGCCCCTAATCACCGGGGAGCTGTTTTTT. It translates to CASSFHQGPLITGELFF. The whole variable domain, remainder taken from reference TRBV7-9 and TRBJ2-2, is DTGVSQNPRHKITKRGQNVTFRCDPISEHNRLYWYRQTLGQGPEFLTYFQNEAQLEKSRLLSDRFSAERPKGSFSTLEIQRTEQGDSAMYLCASSFHQGPLITGELFFGEGSRLTVL.

This clone was observed a few times. The J gene is TRBJ1-4, the V gene TRBV28, with D hard to call. The V end lost 1 base, the J end lost 9 bases, and 15 bases lay between the germline ends. This CDR3 is built from 15 residues. Germline CDR1 MDHEN, CDR2 SYDVKM. The CDR3 DNA reads as TGTGCCAGCAGTTTATTCTTAGGCAGCGGGAAAAAACTGTTTTTT. It yields the protein CASSLFLGSGKKLFF.

For this clone: Other DNA sequences in this sample translate to the same CDR3. The chain combines TRBV27 with TRBJ2-2; unclear D gene. The CDR3 extends over 14 amino acids. V lost 2 bases, J lost 4 bases, and 8 bases lay in between. Germline V gene sequence: CDR1 MNHEY, CDR2 SMNVEV (reference sequence). The CDR3 is CASSLGRSTGELFF. The CDR3 DNA is TGTGCCAGCAGTTTAGGCCGATCCACCGGGGAGCTGTTTTTT.

Details on this clone: Other DNA sequences from this sample encode an identical CDR3 as well. The genes are TRBV27 and TRBJ1-3; TRBD1 is a possible D gene (5 bases). There are 14 residues in the CDR3. The V gene lost 2 bases and the J gene lost 0 bases, with 5 bases spanning the gap. CDR1 is MNHEY, CDR2 SMNVEV, per germline (reference sequence). The chain's CDR3 is CASSLGGSGNTIYF. CDR3 DNA: TGTGCCAGCAGTTTAGGGGGCTCTGGAAACACCATATATTTT.

The chain recombines TRBV11-2 with TRBJ2-7; TRBD2 aligns across 12 bases. The CDR3 is 15 residues long. Germline assignment: CDR1 SGHAT and CDR2 FQNNGV. J was trimmed by 5 bases and V by 2 bases; bases with no gene match: 4. In DNA form, the CDR3 reads TGTGCCAGCAGCTTATGGTCTAGCGGGGGGGACGAGCAGTACTTC. Its protein is CASSLWSSGGDEQYF.